Sequencing of this TCR beta chain was carried out in a study of OX40 agonist ivuxolimab in advanced cancers. TCRdb's copy holds only in-frame clones and misses some; the assay was immunoSEQ multiplex PCR. The sample lists 90,000 to 100,000 clones, approximately 83% occurring once. CDR1 and CDR2 (germline): SGHDN, FVKESK. The CDR3 covers 14 residues. V trimming: 5 bases; J trimming: 2 bases; junction bases outside the gene matches: 5. This clone came up a few times. The sequence derives from an adult with an advanced solid tumor such as melanoma, head and neck, liver or kidney cancer. Sample: CD4+ or CD8+ T cells sorted from blood, taken in a trial of the OX40 agonist ivuxolimab. The chain carries TRBV14 and TRBJ1-1, with TRBD1 matching over 7 bases. CDR3 bases: TGTGCCAGCAGCACCCGACAGGGAAACACTGAAGCTTTCTTT. It specifies CASSTRQGNTEAFF.